This T cell receptor beta chain was observed in a study of blood T cell dynamics during melanoma immunotherapy. This sample's time point: pre-treatment baseline. TCRdb's copy holds only in-frame clones and misses some; the assay was immunoSEQ multiplex PCR. Among about 13,000 clones listed, under 95% were seen once. V lost 7 bases and J lost 4, with 11 bases in between. This CDR3 has 12 residues. Looked up from germline, CDR1 is LGHNT and CDR2 is FRNRAP. This receptor was identified in a human donor with melanoma. Source: effector memory CD8+ T cells from blood, taken from a patient treated with checkpoint blockade. The chain couples TRBV12-5 to TRBJ2-7; D tentatively fits TRBD1 or TRBD2 (5 bases each). CDR3 loop: CASALGGYEQYF. CDR3 coding DNA: TGTGCTAGTGCCCTTGGGGGTTACGAGCAGTACTTC.